The 25 T cell receptor beta chains below come from one sample, sequenced in a study of T cell responses to AZD1222 COVID-19 vaccine. Method: immunoSEQ multiplex PCR; TCRdb's copy keeps in-frame clones and lacks some. The sample records approximately 150,000 clones, approximately 91% being singletons. The material was peripheral blood, obtained 28 days after the second AZD1222 dose. These receptors originate from an adult who received the AZD1222 COVID-19 vaccine.

The V call is TRBV14, the J call TRBJ2-7; TRBD1 matches 10 bases. Germline CDR1 reads SGHDN; CDR2 reads FVKESK. This CDR3 region has 14 residues. V gave up 3 bases and J gave up 5 bases; unmatched junction bases: 4. The CDR3 protein is CASSHGTGVDEQYF. The CDR3 DNA sequence: TGTGCCAGCAGCCACGGGACAGGGGTGGACGAGCAGTACTTC.

The CDR3 coding sequence is TGTGCCAGTGGCGAGGGTATCACAGATACGCAGTATTTT. It specifies CASGEGITDTQYF. The rearrangement joins TRBV19 to TRBJ2-3, with D perhaps TRBD2 (5 bases). Germline V gives CDR1 LNHDA, CDR2 SQIVND (reference sequence). CDR3 size: 13 residues. The ends were cut back, 8 bases at V and 2 bases at J, with 11 bases in the middle.

J is TRBJ1-5 and V is TRBV5-6; weak D call: TRBD1 (6 bases). This CDR3 contains 15 residues. Trimming pared 4 bases from V and 6 bases from J, leaving 17 bases between. CDR1 is SGHDT and CDR2 is YYEEEE in the germline V gene. The CDR3, as DNA: TGTGCCAGCAGCCACAGGGCCGTAGCGGCTCAGCCCCAGCATTTT. Encoded protein: CASSHRAVAAQPQHF. The full variable domain, with the rest looked up from reference TRBV5-6 and TRBJ1-5, is DAGVTQSPTHLIKTRGQQVTLRCSPKSGHDTVSWYQQALGQGPQFIFQYYEEEERQRGNFPDRFSGHQFPNYSSELNVNALLLGDSALYLCASSHRAVAAQPQHFGDGTRLSIL.

This sequence joins TRBV11-2 and TRBJ1-1; D remains ambiguous. Germline CDR1 and CDR2: SGHAT and FQNNGV. The CDR3 totals 15 residues. V was cut by 4 bases and J by 4 bases, with 16 bases left in between. The chain's CDR3 is CASSSTWVKSTEAFF. In nucleotides, the CDR3 is TGTGCCAGCAGCTCAACATGGGTTAAAAGCACTGAAGCTTTCTTT.

The chain couples TRBV6-5 to TRBJ2-7; D could derive from TRBD1 or TRBD2 (7 bases each). Germline CDR1 is MNHEY and CDR2 is SVGAGI. This CDR3 has 15 amino acids. V shed 6 bases and J shed 1 base, with 16 bases lying between them. The DNA of the CDR3 is TGTGCCAGCAGACCTCGACAGGGAGGGTCCTACGAGCAGTACTTC. This encodes CASRPRQGGSYEQYF.

This clone was counted between two and nine times. V and J are TRBV7-2 and TRBJ2-1; TRBD1 matches at 7 bases. Trimming cost V 3 bases and J 3 bases; bases outside gene matches: 5. CDR3 length: 15 residues. The germline gives CDR1 SGHTA, CDR2 FQGNSA. CDR3 amino acids: CASSFRQGYYNEQFF. CDR3 nucleotides: TGTGCCAGCAGCTTTAGACAGGGCTACTACAATGAGCAGTTCTTC. Full variable domain (missing parts from reference TRBV7-2 and TRBJ2-1): GAGVSQSPSNKVTEKGKDVELRCDPISGHTALYWYRQSLGQGLEFLIYFQGNSAPDKSGLPSDRFSAERTGGSVSTLTIQRTQQEDSAVYLCASSFRQGYYNEQFFGPGTRLTVL.

This clone has just a few counts. The sample holds other DNA sequences that translate to the same CDR3. V usage is TRBV7-9 and J usage is TRBJ2-1; 9 nucleotides line up with TRBD2. Germline lookup yields CDR1 SEHNR and CDR2 FQNEAQ (reference sequence). This CDR3 comprises 16 residues. V lost 2 bases and J lost 5; bases outside the gene matches: 7. CDR3 DNA sequence: TGTGCCAGCAGCTTATCTCTAGCGGGGTCAAACAATGAGCAGTTCTTC. This encodes CASSLSLAGSNNEQFF. Variable domain in full (rest from reference TRBV7-9 and TRBJ2-1): DTGVSQNPRHKITKRGQNVTFRCDPISEHNRLYWYRQTLGQGPEFLTYFQNEAQLEKSRLLSDRFSAERPKGSFSTLEIQRTEQGDSAMYLCASSLSLAGSNNEQFFGPGTRLTVL.

V is TRBV19 and J is TRBJ1-1; D gene ambiguous. This CDR3 region has 14 residues. Germline assignment: CDR1 LNHDA and CDR2 SQIVND (reference sequence). The V gene lost 10 bases and the J gene lost 1 base, with 16 bases spanning the gap. CDR3 loop: CATSLWIGNTEAFF. CDR3 coding DNA: TGTGCCACCTCGTTGTGGATCGGGAACACTGAAGCTTTCTTT. The whole variable domain, remainder taken from reference TRBV19 and TRBJ1-1, is DGGITQSPKYLFRKEGQNVTLSCEQNLNHDAMYWYRQDPGQGLRLIYYSQIVNDFQKGDIAEGYSVSREKKESFPLTVTSAQKNPTAFYLCATSLWIGNTEAFFGQGTRLTVV.

The chain couples TRBV7-9 to TRBJ2-3, with 7 nucleotides matching TRBD2. Germline-derived CDR1 and CDR2 are SEHNR and FQNEAQ (reference sequence). This CDR3 comprises 13 residues. The V gene end was trimmed by 8 bases and the J gene end by 2 bases; junction bases not matched to a gene: 4. The CDR3 protein is CASGGSYTDTQYF. In nucleotides, the CDR3 is TGTGCCAGCGGCGGGAGCTACACAGATACGCAGTATTTT. Together with reference TRBV7-9 and TRBJ2-3, the CDR3 gives the full variable domain: DTGVSQNPRHKITKRGQNVTFRCDPISEHNRLYWYRQTLGQGPEFLTYFQNEAQLEKSRLLSDRFSAERPKGSFSTLEIQRTEQGDSAMYLCASGGSYTDTQYFGPGTRLTVL.

The CDR3 DNA reads TGCAGCGTTGTCCCAGGGGGTGTTACTGAAGCTTTCTTT. It specifies CSVVPGGVTEAFF. This rearrangement joins TRBV29-1 to TRBJ1-1, with 7 positions matching TRBD1. The J segment lost 5 bases and the V segment lost 4 bases, leaving 7 bases of the junction unmatched. Looked up from germline, CDR1 is SQVTM and CDR2 is ANQGSEA. This CDR3 spans 13 amino acids.

V gene TRBV18 combines with J gene TRBJ1-3; D remains ambiguous. The germline gives CDR1 KGHSH, CDR2 LQKENI. The germline V and J ends were trimmed by 3 bases and 0 bases, with 9 bases remaining between them. The CDR3 spans 15 residues. CDR3 in DNA: TGTGCCAGCTCACCTACCCCACTCTCTGGAAACACCATATATTTT. This gives the protein CASSPTPLSGNTIYF.

V and J are TRBV27 and TRBJ1-5; D possibly corresponds to TRBD1 (6 bases). The CDR3 is 13 amino acids. The V and J ends lost 5 bases and 6 bases respectively, with 11 bases between them. Germline V gives CDR1 MNHEY, CDR2 SMNVEV (reference sequence). DNA for the CDR3: TGTGCCAGCAGTACCACAGGGCTTCAGCCCCAGCATTTT. This translates into CASSTTGLQPQHF.

V and J are TRBV5-5 and TRBJ1-6; no clear D gene. The ends were cut back, 2 bases at V and 0 bases at J, with 15 bases in the middle. Germline loops: CDR1 SGHKS, CDR2 YYEKEE (reference sequence). The CDR3 loop spans 18 amino acids. As DNA, the CDR3 is TGTGCCAGCAGCTTTGTAGGGAAGGCGTACTCCTATAATTCACCCCTCCACTTT. It yields the protein CASSFVGKAYSYNSPLHF.

The V and J genes are TRBV5-1 and TRBJ1-1; TRBD1 agrees at 8 bases. Germline trimming cut 4 bases from V and 0 bases from J; bases unmatched to any gene: 8. The CDR3 consists of 16 residues. The germline gives CDR1 SGHRS, CDR2 YFSETQ. Here the CDR3 DNA reads TGCGCCAGCAGCCCCCACGGACAGGGCATGAACACTGAAGCTTTCTTT. It encodes CASSPHGQGMNTEAFF.

The V and J genes are TRBV7-9 and TRBJ2-1; 7 nucleotides agree with TRBD2. This CDR3 has 15 residues. CDR1 and CDR2 from the germline V gene are SEHNR and FQNEAQ (reference sequence). After removal of 3 bases from V and 3 bases from J, the junction contained 5 bases not matched to a gene. This CDR3 reads CASSLASGIYNEQFF. The CDR3 nucleotides are TGTGCCAGCAGCTTGGCTAGCGGCATCTACAATGAGCAGTTCTTC.

V is TRBV11-2 and J is TRBJ2-1, with D maybe TRBD2 (6 bases). Germline-derived CDR1 and CDR2 are SGHAT and FQNNGV. The CDR3 sequence is 15 residues long. V was pared by 1 base and J by 8 bases, with 15 bases between. CDR3 protein: CASSLVGGLGYEQFF. DNA of the CDR3: TGTGCCAGCAGCTTAGTGGGAGGACTCGGGTATGAGCAGTTCTTC.

The chain joins TRBV19 to TRBJ1-5, with D hard to call. There are 16 residues in the CDR3. Trimming took off 1 base at V and 0 bases at J, with 10 bases between the two ends. Germline V gene lookup returns CDR1 LNHDA and CDR2 SQIVND (reference sequence). CDR3 amino acids: CASSIVSGPSNQPQHF. CDR3 DNA sequence: TGTGCCAGTAGTATAGTTTCAGGACCTAGCAATCAGCCCCAGCATTTT.

The chain is built from TRBV27 and TRBJ2-7; 15 bases fit TRBD2. The CDR3 is 14 residues long. Trimming removed 5 bases from V and 7 bases from J; junction bases left unmatched: 3. Germline lookup yields CDR1 MNHEY and CDR2 SMNVEV (reference sequence). The CDR3 reads CASSRTSGRGEQYF. CDR3 nucleotides: TGTGCCAGCAGTCGGACTAGCGGGAGGGGTGAGCAGTACTTC.

V gene TRBV29-1 combines with J gene TRBJ2-3; 8 bases are a match to TRBD1. The V gene's germline CDR1 is SQVTM and CDR2 ANQGSEA. V lost 4 bases, J lost 2 bases, and 8 bases stayed unmatched. This CDR3 contains 15 residues. The CDR3 DNA is TGCAGCGTTGGTATGGAACAGGGGGACACAGATACGCAGTATTTT. Its protein is CSVGMEQGDTDTQYF.

V is TRBV13 and J is TRBJ2-1, with TRBD2 as a possible D gene (6 bases). Per the germline V gene, CDR1 is PRHDT and CDR2 is FYEKMQ (reference sequence). The CDR3 is 11 amino acids. V lost 0 bases and J lost 14, with 8 bases in between. This chain's CDR3 is CASSLGGGEFF. In DNA form, the CDR3 reads TGTGCCAGCAGCTTAGGAGGAGGGGAGTTCTTC.

This chain links TRBV6-5 with TRBJ2-7; tentatively, D is TRBD2 (6 bases). The CDR3 runs 14 residues. The germline V gene encodes CDR1 MNHEY and CDR2 SVGAGI. The V end was cut by 4 bases, the J end by 5 bases, with 15 bases between. The CDR3 DNA follows: TGTGCCAGCAGTTTTGCCAGGGACTTGGACGAGCAGTACTTC. Its protein is CASSFARDLDEQYF.

The chain joins TRBV5-1 to TRBJ2-1; 9 bases are a match to TRBD2. Germline V gene data show CDR1 as SGHRS and CDR2 as YFSETQ. Trimming removed 2 bases from V and 6 bases from J; junction bases left unmatched: 6. The CDR3 is made up of 15 amino acids. The CDR3 reads CASSLGLAGLNEQFF. The CDR3 DNA is TGCGCCAGCAGCTTAGGCCTAGCGGGGCTCAATGAGCAGTTCTTC.

This rearrangement joins TRBV18 to TRBJ2-7; no clear D gene. This CDR3 spans 13 amino acids. V was pared by 4 bases and J by 0 bases, with 7 bases between. CDR1 KGHSH and CDR2 LQKENI come from the germline V gene. This chain's CDR3 is CASSQASSYEQYF. CDR3 DNA sequence: TGTGCCAGCTCACAGGCCAGCTCCTACGAGCAGTACTTC.

This clone appeared once. The gene calls are TRBV5-1 and TRBJ1-1; possible D gene TRBD1, 5 bases. V was cut by 8 bases and J by 5 bases, with 13 bases left in between. Per the germline V gene, CDR1 is SGHRS and CDR2 is YFSETQ. The CDR3 consists of 12 residues. The DNA of the CDR3 is TGCGCCAGTCTCCCCCGGGGGACTGAAGCTTTCTTT. This gives the protein CASLPRGTEAFF. Supplemented by reference TRBV5-1 and TRBJ1-1, the full variable domain reads KAGVTQTPRYLIKTRGQQVTLSCSPISGHRSVSWYQQTPGQGLQFLFEYFSETQRNKGNFPGRFSGRQFSNSRSEMNVSTLELGDSALYLCASLPRGTEAFFGQGTRLTVV.

This clone came up once. The chain joins TRBV6-2 or TRBV6-3 to TRBJ2-7; 13 bases match TRBD2. The CDR3 sequence is 16 residues long. Germline V gene data show CDR1 as MNHEY and CDR2 as SVGEGT. Trimming at V came to 5 bases and at J to 3 bases, leaving 7 bases not matched to a gene. Written as DNA, the CDR3 is TGTGCCAGCAGTACCCAGACTAGCGGGAGGTACTACGAGCAGTACTTC. This codes for CASSTQTSGRYYEQYF.